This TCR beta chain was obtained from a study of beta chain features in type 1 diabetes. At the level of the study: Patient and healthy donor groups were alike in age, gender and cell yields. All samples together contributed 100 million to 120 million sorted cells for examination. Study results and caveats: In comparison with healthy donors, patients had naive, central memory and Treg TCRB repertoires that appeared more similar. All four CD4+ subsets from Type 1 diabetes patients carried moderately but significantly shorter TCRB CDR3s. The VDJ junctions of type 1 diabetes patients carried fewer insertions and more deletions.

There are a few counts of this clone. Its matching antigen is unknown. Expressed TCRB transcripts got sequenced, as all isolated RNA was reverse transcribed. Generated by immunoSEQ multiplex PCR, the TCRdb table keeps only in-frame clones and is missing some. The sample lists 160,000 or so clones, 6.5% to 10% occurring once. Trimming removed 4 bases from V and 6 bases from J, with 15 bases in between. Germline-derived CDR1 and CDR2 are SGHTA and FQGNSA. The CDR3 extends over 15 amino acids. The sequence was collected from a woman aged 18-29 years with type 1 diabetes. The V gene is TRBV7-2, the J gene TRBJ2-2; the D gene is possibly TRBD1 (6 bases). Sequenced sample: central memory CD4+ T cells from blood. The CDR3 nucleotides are TGTGCCAGCAGCTCACAGACCCAGGGGCCCGGGGAGCTGTTTTTT. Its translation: CASSSQTQGPGELFF.